This section outlines one TCR beta chain sequence together with its context. These data belong to a study of CD4 and CD8 cells across lung adenocarcinoma regions. Samples came from patients with localized non-small cell lung adenocarcinoma. Each CDR3 protein gets one entry after TCRdb re-called the PCR reads with MiXCR. The repertoire consists of under 15,000 distinct CDR3 sequences, with about 50% occurring once and the leading ten covering 30% to 40%. The source material was CD8+ T cells from the center of a lung tumor. This clonotype originated in a female donor with lung adenocarcinoma. The CD4 and CD8 labels of this study may be unreliable.

The DNA of the CDR3 is TGTGCCAGTAGCCAGGGAGGGAGCAATCAGCCCCAGCATTTT. Amino acid sequence: CASSQGGSNQPQHF. The rearrangement joins TRBV6-1 to TRBJ1-5, with a tentative D call TRBD1 (5 bases). With 9 bases removed from V and 1 base from J, the gap between germline ends came to 13 bases. The CDR3 spans 14 residues. CDR1 is MNHNS and CDR2 is SASEGT in the germline V gene.